This T cell receptor beta chain was identified during a study of blood T cell repertoires in COVID-19. Study as a whole: T cells, B-cell-depleted T cells, or PBMCs supplied cDNA or gDNA.

This clone was counted once. Data came from immunoSEQ multiplex PCR; TCRdb stores just in-frame clones and leaves some out. The sample holds fewer than 50,000 clones; around 74% are singletons and the top ten take about 10%. The V segment lost 1 base and the J segment 8 bases; nucleotides outside the gene matches: 9. This CDR3 contains 16 residues. Germline V gene data show CDR1 as LNHDA and CDR2 as SQIVND (reference sequence). This sequence joins TRBV19 and TRBJ2-1; 9 bases are a match to TRBD1. Sequencing was carried out using peripheral blood. The source of this sequence is a man in his 70s with COVID-19, enrolled during active disease. CDR3 protein: CASSIVGQGATDEQFF. DNA for the CDR3: TGTGCCAGTAGTATAGTGGGACAGGGAGCTACCGATGAGCAGTTCTTC.